These 4 T cell receptor beta chains originate from one sample sequenced in a study of CD8+ T cells in alopecia areata. Extracted RNA was reverse transcribed, and the resulting cDNA served as sequencing template. Data came from immunoSEQ multiplex PCR; TCRdb stores just in-frame clones and leaves some out. The table lists 98,000 or so clones, almost 60% of them singletons. The sequencing input was CD8+ T cells sorted from blood. These receptors came from a human donor in good health.

The chain employs TRBV19 and TRBJ1-2; D may be TRBD1 (5 bases). Per germline, CDR1 LNHDA and CDR2 SQIVND (reference sequence). Trimming shortened V by 3 bases and J by 3 bases, and 11 bases separated the two germline ends. The CDR3 extends over 14 amino acids. The CDR3 reads CASSIFAGYYGYTF. The CDR3 DNA reads as TGTGCCAGTAGTATTTTCGCAGGGTACTATGGCTACACCTTC.

The V and J genes are TRBV29-1 and TRBJ1-4; 8 nucleotides match TRBD1. The CDR3 extends over 15 amino acids. Germline V gives CDR1 SQVTM, CDR2 ANQGSEA. J was trimmed by 3 bases and V by 4 bases; bases with no gene match: 7. The CDR3 reads CSVGPTGGSNEKLFF. The CDR3 bases are TGCAGCGTTGGTCCTACAGGGGGTTCTAATGAAAAACTGTTTTTT.

This clone was counted a few times. The V call is TRBV5-6, the J call TRBJ2-2; no clear D gene. Germline V gene lookup returns CDR1 SGHDT and CDR2 YYEEEE. The CDR3 is made up of 13 amino acids. V lost 4 bases, J lost 8 bases, and 12 bases lay in between. CDR3 nucleotides: TGTGCCAGCAGCCAAAACACGGCTGGGGAGCTGTTTTTT. Translation gives CASSQNTAGELFF.

As regards this clone: The identical CDR3 is also encoded by other nucleotide sequences in the sample. J is TRBJ2-4 and V is TRBV6-5; 9 bases map to TRBD1. CDR1 MNHEY and CDR2 SVGAGI come from the germline V gene. The CDR3 runs to 11 residues. J gave up 13 bases and V 5 bases, and 3 bases lay outside the gene matches. In DNA form, the CDR3 reads TGTGCCAGCAGTCCCGGGACAGGGCAGTACTTC. This codes for CASSPGTGQYF.